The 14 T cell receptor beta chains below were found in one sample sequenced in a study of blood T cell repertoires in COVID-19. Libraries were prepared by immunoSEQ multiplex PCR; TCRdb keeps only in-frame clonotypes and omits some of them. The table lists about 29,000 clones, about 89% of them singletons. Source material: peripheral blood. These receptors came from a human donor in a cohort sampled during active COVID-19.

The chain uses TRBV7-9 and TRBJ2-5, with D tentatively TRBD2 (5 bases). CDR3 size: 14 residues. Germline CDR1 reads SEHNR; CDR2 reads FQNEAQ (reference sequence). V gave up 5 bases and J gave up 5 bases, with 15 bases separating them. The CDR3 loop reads CASSRTVASETQYF. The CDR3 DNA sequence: TGTGCCAGCAGCCGTACTGTAGCGTCCGAGACCCAGTACTTC.

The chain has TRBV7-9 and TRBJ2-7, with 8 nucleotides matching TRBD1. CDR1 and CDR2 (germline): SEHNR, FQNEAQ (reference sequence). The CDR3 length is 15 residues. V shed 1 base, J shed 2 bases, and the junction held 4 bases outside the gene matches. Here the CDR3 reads CASSLGQGAPYEQYF. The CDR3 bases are TGTGCCAGCAGCTTAGGTCAGGGGGCCCCCTACGAGCAGTACTTC.

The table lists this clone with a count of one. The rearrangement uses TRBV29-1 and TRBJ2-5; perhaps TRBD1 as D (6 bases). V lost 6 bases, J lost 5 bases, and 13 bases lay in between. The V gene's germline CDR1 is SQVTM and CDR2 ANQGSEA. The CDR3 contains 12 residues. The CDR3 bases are TGCAGCGTAACACAGGGCGGGGAGACCCAGTACTTC. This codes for CSVTQGGETQYF.

CDR3: CASSDPFRGTGAYGYTF. The CDR3 DNA follows: TGTGCCAGCAGTGACCCGTTCAGAGGGACAGGGGCTTATGGCTACACCTTC. The chain links TRBV6-1 to TRBJ1-2; 10 nucleotides line up with TRBD1. This CDR3 region has 17 residues. With 3 bases clipped from V and 5 bases from J, the junction kept 12 bases outside the gene matches. The germline V gene encodes CDR1 MNHNS and CDR2 SASEGT.

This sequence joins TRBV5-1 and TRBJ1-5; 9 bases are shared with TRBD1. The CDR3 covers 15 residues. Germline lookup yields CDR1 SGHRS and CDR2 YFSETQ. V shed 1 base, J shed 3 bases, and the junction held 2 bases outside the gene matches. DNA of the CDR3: TGCGCCAGCAGCTTGACAGGGGGCGTCAATCAGCCCCAGCATTTT. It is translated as CASSLTGGVNQPQHF.

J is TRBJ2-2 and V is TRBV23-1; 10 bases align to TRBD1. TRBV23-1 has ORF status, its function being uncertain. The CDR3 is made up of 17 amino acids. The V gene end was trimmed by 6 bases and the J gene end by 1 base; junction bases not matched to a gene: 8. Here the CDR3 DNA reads TGCGCCAGCAGAACCCGGGACAGGGGAGGGAACACCGGGGAGCTGTTTTTT. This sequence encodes CASRTRDRGGNTGELFF.

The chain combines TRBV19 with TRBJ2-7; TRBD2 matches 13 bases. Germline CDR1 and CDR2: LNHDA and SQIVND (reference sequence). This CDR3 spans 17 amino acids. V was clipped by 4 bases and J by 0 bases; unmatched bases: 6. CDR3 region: CASSTMGLAGHSYEQYF. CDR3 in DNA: TGTGCCAGTAGTACGATGGGACTAGCGGGGCACTCCTACGAGCAGTACTTC.

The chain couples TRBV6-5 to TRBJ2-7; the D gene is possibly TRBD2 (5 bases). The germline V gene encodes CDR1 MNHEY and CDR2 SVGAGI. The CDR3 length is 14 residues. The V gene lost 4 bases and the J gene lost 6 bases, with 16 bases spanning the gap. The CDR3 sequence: CASSSTETRVEQYF. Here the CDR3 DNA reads TGTGCCAGCAGTTCCACCGAAACTAGGGTCGAGCAGTACTTC.

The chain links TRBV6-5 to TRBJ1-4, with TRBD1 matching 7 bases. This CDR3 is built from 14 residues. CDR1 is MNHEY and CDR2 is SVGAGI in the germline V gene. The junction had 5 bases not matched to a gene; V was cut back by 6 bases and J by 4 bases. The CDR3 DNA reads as TGTGCCAGCAGCCTACAGGGGTATAATGAAAAACTGTTTTTT. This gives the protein CASSLQGYNEKLFF.

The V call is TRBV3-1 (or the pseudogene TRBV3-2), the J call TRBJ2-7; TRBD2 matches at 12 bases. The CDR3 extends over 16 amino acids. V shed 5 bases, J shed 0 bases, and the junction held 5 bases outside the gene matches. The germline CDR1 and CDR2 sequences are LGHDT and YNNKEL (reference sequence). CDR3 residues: CASSRLAGVSSYEQYF. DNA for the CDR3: TGTGCCAGCAGCAGACTAGCGGGGGTCTCCTCCTACGAGCAGTACTTC.

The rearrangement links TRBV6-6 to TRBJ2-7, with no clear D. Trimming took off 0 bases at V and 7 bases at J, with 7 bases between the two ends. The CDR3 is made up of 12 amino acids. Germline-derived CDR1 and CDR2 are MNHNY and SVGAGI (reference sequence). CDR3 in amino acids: CASSYSAWEQYF. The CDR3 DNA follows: TGTGCCAGCAGTTACTCGGCTTGGGAGCAGTACTTC.

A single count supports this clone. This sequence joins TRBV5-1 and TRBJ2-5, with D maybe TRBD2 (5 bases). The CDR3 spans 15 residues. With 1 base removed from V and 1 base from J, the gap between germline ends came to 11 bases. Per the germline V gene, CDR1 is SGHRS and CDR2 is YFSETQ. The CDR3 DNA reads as TGCGCCAGCAGCTTGATACCGGGAACCCAAGAGACCCAGTACTTC. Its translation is CASSLIPGTQETQYF.

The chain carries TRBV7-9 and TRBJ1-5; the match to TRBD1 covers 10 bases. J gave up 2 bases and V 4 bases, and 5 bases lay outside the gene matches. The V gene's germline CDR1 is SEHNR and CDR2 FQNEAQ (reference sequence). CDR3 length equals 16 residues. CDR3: CASSWGQGFGNQPQHF. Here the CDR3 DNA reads TGTGCCAGCAGCTGGGGACAGGGGTTTGGCAATCAGCCCCAGCATTTT.

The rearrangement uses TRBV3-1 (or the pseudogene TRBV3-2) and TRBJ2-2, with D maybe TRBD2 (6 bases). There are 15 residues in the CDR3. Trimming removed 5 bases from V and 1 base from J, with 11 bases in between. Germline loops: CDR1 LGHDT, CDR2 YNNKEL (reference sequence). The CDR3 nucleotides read TGTGCCAGCAGCATGGGGGGTGTGAACACCGGGGAGCTGTTTTTT. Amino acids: CASSMGGVNTGELFF.